This T cell receptor (beta chain) was sequenced for a study of T cell repertoires in cytomegalovirus infection. From the reads, TCRdb called clonotypes with MiXCR, one entry per CDR3 protein. The table lists some 400,000 distinct CDR3 sequences, approximately 18% of them singletons. This clonotype was found a few times. Per germline, CDR1 MNHNY and CDR2 SVGAGI (reference sequence). Between the trimmed V and J ends, which lost 2 bases and 4 bases, there was a span of 6 bases. The CDR3 is made up of 13 amino acids. Sequenced input: PBMCs. The source of this sequence is a human donor in good health (CMV status not recorded). Some clones in this sample may be carry-over from other donors' samples. J is TRBJ2-1 and V is TRBV6-6; D remains unclear. CDR3 amino acids: CASSYKVYNEQFF. As DNA, the CDR3 is TGTGCCAGCAGTTACAAGGTATACAATGAGCAGTTCTTC.